This T cell receptor (beta chain) was identified during a study of blood T cells in healthy people across ages. A second about 7 to 11 cycle PCR used barcoded and J-beta primers. One entry per CDR3 protein, called by TCRdb with MiXCR from the 5' RACE reads. The sample shows 350,000 to 450,000 distinct CDR3 sequences, approximately 52% of them seen only once. Overall study results and limits: Per-million-T-cell TCR beta diversity fell roughly linearly with age. Investigators treated diversity estimates from one million T cells as underestimates.

CDR1 SQVTM and CDR2 ANQGSEA come from the germline V gene. The germline V and J ends were trimmed by 3 bases and 7 bases, with 18 bases remaining between them. The CDR3 extends over 15 amino acids. Note on this clonotype: Its antigen is undetermined.

The sequencing input was blood. The genes are TRBV29-1 and TRBJ1-4, with D maybe TRBD1 (6 bases). The sequence came from a man aged 55 to 69 in good health. In DNA form, the CDR3 reads TGCAGCGTTGAGTTGGTGGGACACGCGAGTGAAAAACTGTTTTTT. Amino acids: CSVELVGHASEKLFF. Full variable domain (missing parts from reference TRBV29-1 and TRBJ1-4): SAVISQKPSRDICQRGTSLTIQCQVDSQVTMMFWYRQQPGQSLTLIATANQGSEATYESGFVIDKFPISRPNLTFSTLTVSNMSPEDSSIYLCSVELVGHASEKLFFGSGTQLSVL.